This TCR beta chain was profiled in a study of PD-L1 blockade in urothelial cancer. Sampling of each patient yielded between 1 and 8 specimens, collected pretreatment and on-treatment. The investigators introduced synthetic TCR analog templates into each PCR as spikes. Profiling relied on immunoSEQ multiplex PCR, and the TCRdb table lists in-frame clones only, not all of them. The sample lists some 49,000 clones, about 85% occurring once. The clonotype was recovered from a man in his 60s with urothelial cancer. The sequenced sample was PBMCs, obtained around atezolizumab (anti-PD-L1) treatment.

This CDR3 is CASSMTGNTEAFF. Here the CDR3 DNA reads TGTGCCAGCAGCATGACAGGGAACACTGAAGCTTTCTTT. The genes are TRBV7-3 and TRBJ1-1; TRBD1 might be the D (6 bases). V was trimmed by 5 bases and J by 1 base, leaving 8 bases between them. From germline, CDR1 is SGHTA and CDR2 FQGTGA. The CDR3 has 13 residues. The full variable domain, in which reference TRBV7-3 and TRBJ1-1 provide the parts outside the CDR3, is GAGVSQTPSNKVTEKGKYVELRCDPISGHTALYWYRQSLGQGPEFLIYFQGTGAADDSGLPNDRFFAVRPEGSVSTLKIQRTERGDSAVYLCASSMTGNTEAFFGQGTRLTVV.